This T cell receptor beta chain was sequenced in a study of human T cells and chemical hapten exposure listed by TCRdb under 2021. Regarding the study in general: Libraries were pooled for sequencing, and per-sample TCR yields varied mainly because of small differences in library volumes within the pool. In alopecia patients, the study followed how the peripheral blood TCR repertoire changed in vivo over primary and secondary sensitization to diphenylcyclopropenone (DPC), a hapten. Each blood RNA sample was used to sequence both TCR alpha and TCR beta chains.

In light of the paper, this sample's time point label describes: healthy volunteer bleed at 2 weeks. Total RNA was extracted from unfractionated whole blood collected in Tempus Blood RNA tubes. About five healthy volunteers were used as TCR sequencing controls and were bled at day 0, 2 weeks and 6 weeks. This clonotype was seen repeatedly, ten times or more. Which antigen it targets is not known. No qualities accompany the bases; no much larger clone lies one base away. The germline V gene (reference sequence) provides CDR1 DFQATT and CDR2 SNEGSKA. V is reduced by 3 bases and J by 7 bases, leaving a spacing of 16 bases between them. From the cysteine up to the phenylalanine, the CDR3 has a length of 14 residues. Here the CDR3 DNA is all that survives: 42 bases in frame from base 1. On the study overall, not on this receptor specifically: No change with DPC sensitization was found in the number of TCRs above 1 in 1000 frequency, and no evidence of global repertoire structure alterations was found. After repeated subsampling, changes were observed in the strength of the expansion versus patch-test correlation and in the threshold at which the correlation became significant.

The method behind the library was RACE. The sequencing machine was a NextSeq 500. During library preparation, unique molecular identifiers were attached to individual cDNA molecules so that TCRs could be counted quantitatively and reproducibly. In the authors' own workflow: The median number of TCRs per sample was 85,000 to 100,000, ranging from roughly 20,000 to 700,000. V, J and CDR3 annotation of the TCR reads was carried out using the Decombinator software suite. Every sample was subsampled to the same number of TCRs (28,000) for the PS versus PT1 abundance plots. Expanded TCRs were defined as absent before sensitization and observed at least eight times at the 2-week time point. TCRdb trimmed the raw reads at Q25, called clones with MiXCR and kept productive beta chains. Rows are unified per CDR3 protein, each entry keeping the most common DNA and genes. V and J calls and clone size were set by TCRdb, not the authors. This sample gives about 46,000 distinct CDR3 sequences in total; around 4.5% of them show up just once. 1.5% to 2% of the sample goes to the ten largest clones.

The source is a female donor in good health. Some clones in this sample may be carry-over from other donors' samples. The V and J genes are TRBV20-1 and TRBJ1-5; a tentative D call is TRBD1 (6 bases match). The sequenced sample consisted of whole blood. Here the CDR3 is given as CSARDPRGRQPQHF. The DNA is TGCAGTGCTAGGGACCCCAGGGGAAGACAGCCCCAGCATTTT.